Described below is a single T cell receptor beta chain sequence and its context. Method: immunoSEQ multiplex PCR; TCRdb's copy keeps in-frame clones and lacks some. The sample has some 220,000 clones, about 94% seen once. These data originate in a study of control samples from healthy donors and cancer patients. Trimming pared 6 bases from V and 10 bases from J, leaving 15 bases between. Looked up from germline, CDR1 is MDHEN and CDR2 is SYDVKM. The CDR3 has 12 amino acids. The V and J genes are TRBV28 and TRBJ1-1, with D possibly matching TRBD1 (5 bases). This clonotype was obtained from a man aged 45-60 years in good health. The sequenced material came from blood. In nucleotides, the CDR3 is TGTGCCAGCAGACAATCACAGGCGGGAGCTTTCTTT. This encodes CASRQSQAGAFF.